A selection of T cell receptor beta chains follows, all from one sample in a study of shared clonotypes between healthy human individuals. Produced via immunoSEQ multiplex PCR; TCRdb's table is partial and in-frame only. The sample consists of roughly 500,000 clones, roughly 77% of them appearing once. Sequenced sample: PBMCs. These TCRs come from a woman aged 40-49 years in good health. Some clones in this sample may be carry-over from other donors' samples. Each CDR3 is given without its conserved first and last residue. Each record gives: CDR3 length, D gene, V gene, CDR3 protein. The D gene is left open where the match is weak.

>13|TRBD1|TRBV2
ASSAMGTGIETQY
>13|.|TRBV19
ASGAAQSSYNEQF
>11|.|TRBV9
ASSVGLGYEQY
>14|.|TRBV7-3
ASSLTVARNTGELF
>13|TRBD1|TRBV25-1
ASSQSAATGTEAF
>14|TRBD2|TRBV15
ATSRASGASTDTQY
>11|.|TRBV5-4
ASSAGASYEQY
>10|.|TRBV10-2
ATGLPGRTQY
>11|TRBD1|TRBV29-1
SARQGVGTEAF
>14|TRBD2|TRBV4-1
ASSRGEGTVTGELF
>13|.|TRBV28
ASSPNQGGHYGYT
>13|TRBD2|TRBV7-9
ASSLVLAGRYEQY
>11|.|TRBV18
ASSAQGRETQY
>14|.|TRBV27
ASSPLGRVSSYEQY
>13|.|TRBV9
ASSVVGGAGDTQY
>10|.|TRBV11-2
ASSLVRETQY
>12|.|TRBV5-1
ASSLVGGLDEQF
>13|.|TRBV28
ASRVSGSLNQPQH
>13|TRBD2|TRBV7-2
ASSIRAGDHNEQF
>13|.|TRBV5-4
ASSLGVASSNEQY
>11|TRBD1|TRBV28
ASRQGAVTEAF
>15|.|TRBV19
ASSSYGAASSSYEQY
>14|TRBD2|TRBV2
ASSLTSGRVTGELF
>13|.|TRBV7-9
ASSLALGGNYGYT
>13|.|TRBV7-2
ASSIVAQVSYEQY
>11|.|TRBV27
ASGGGGHTEAF
>14|TRBD2|TRBV6-5
ASSYHPGLAVYEQY
>14|TRBD1|TRBV5-1
ASSLDGTGTSEKLF
>13|.|TRBV28
ASSPGTGNTGELF
>13|TRBD1|TRBV7-9
ASSGTGVRGTEAF
>17|.|TRBV21-1
ASSARVPGQPPKNYGYT
>10|.|TRBV28
ASSLQRLEQF
>15|.|TRBV6-1
ASSDGPQGTSNYGYT